These 18 T cell receptor beta chains were sequenced from one sample in a study of shared clonotypes between healthy human individuals. CD45RO negativity and positive selection for CCR7 defined naive CD8 cells, a population that excluded terminally differentiated effector memory CD45RA+ cells. The method was immunoSEQ multiplex PCR; TCRdb's version includes in-frame clones alone and lacks a portion of them. The sample yields about 2.1 million clones, 90% to 95% seen once. The sequenced material came from naive CD8+ T cells from PBMCs. Receptors were obtained from a man aged 18 to 30 in good health. Some clones in this sample may be carry-over from other donors' samples.

The CDR3 nucleotides read TGTGCCAGCTCACCAGTATCTAGCGGGAGGGCCATAGATACGCAGTATTTT. Translated, it gives CASSPVSSGRAIDTQYF. This chain uses TRBV18 with TRBJ2-3; 12 nucleotides align to TRBD2. CDR3 length: 17 residues. CDR1 is KGHSH and CDR2 is LQKENI in the germline V gene. The V and J ends lost 2 bases and 5 bases, in that order; junction bases with no gene match: 8.

DNA of the CDR3: TGTGCCATCAGGGAAGGGACAGGGGTTACCGGGGAGCTGTTTTTT. This codes for CAIREGTGVTGELFF. The genes are TRBV10-3 and TRBJ2-2; TRBD1 agrees at 10 bases. The germline gives CDR1 ENHRY, CDR2 SYGVKD. The CDR3 contains 15 residues. V shed 6 bases and J 5 bases; nucleotides not matched to a gene: 6.

The chain employs TRBV28 and TRBJ2-5; 10 bases are a match to TRBD2. V lost 11 bases and J lost 4; bases outside the gene matches: 7. There are 13 residues in the CDR3. The germline gives CDR1 MDHEN, CDR2 SYDVKM. CDR3 protein: CAGRLAGAETQYF. CDR3 nucleotides: TGTGCCGGGCGGCTAGCGGGAGCAGAGACCCAGTACTTC.

This chain joins TRBV19 and TRBJ1-1, with D maybe TRBD1 (6 bases). The V end was cut by 3 bases, the J end by 9 bases, with 17 bases between. Per germline, CDR1 LNHDA and CDR2 SQIVND (reference sequence). CDR3 size: 14 residues. DNA for the CDR3: TGTGCCAGTAGTATTGGACAGAGCGTCGTAAAAGCTTTCTTT. Its protein product is CASSIGQSVVKAFF.

The rearrangement joins TRBV27 to TRBJ2-3; D is uncertain. Trimming pared 5 bases from V and 0 bases from J, leaving 12 bases between. CDR3 length: 15 amino acids. Per germline, CDR1 MNHEY and CDR2 SMNVEV (reference sequence). This CDR3 reads CASSPTITSTDTQYF. The CDR3 region has the DNA TGTGCCAGCAGTCCAACTATAACTAGCACAGATACGCAGTATTTT.

This chain joins TRBV28 and TRBJ2-5; tentatively, D is TRBD1 or TRBD2 (5 bases each). Trimming left V 2 bases short and J 3 bases short, with 13 bases between. Germline assignment: CDR1 MDHEN and CDR2 SYDVKM. The CDR3 has 15 residues. The CDR3 region has the DNA TGTGCCAGCAGTTTACGGGGACCGTTTGAAGAGACCCAGTACTTC. Translation: CASSLRGPFEETQYF.

V usage is TRBV7-9 and J usage is TRBJ2-3, with D possibly TRBD1 on 6 matching bases. V was clipped by 1 base and J by 2 bases, with 10 bases between them. Looked up from germline, CDR1 is SEHNR and CDR2 is FQNEAQ (reference sequence). The CDR3 covers 15 residues. The CDR3 is CASSLGRGHTDTQYF. The DNA for the CDR3 is TGTGCCAGCAGCTTAGGCAGGGGACACACAGATACGCAGTATTTT.

This chain links TRBV28 with TRBJ2-5, with TRBD2 matching over 12 bases. CDR3 length: 16 amino acids. J lost 5 bases, V lost 4 bases, and 8 bases had no gene match. The V gene's germline CDR1 is MDHEN and CDR2 SYDVKM. The CDR3 nucleotides are TGTGCCAGCAGTTCGTGGACTAGCGGGAACTCGGAGACCCAGTACTTC. Amino acids: CASSSWTSGNSETQYF. The full variable domain, with the rest looked up from reference TRBV28 and TRBJ2-5, is DVKVTQSSRYLVKRTGEKVFLECVQDMDHENMFWYRQDPGLGLRLIYFSYDVKMKEKGDIPEGYSVSREKKERFSLILESASTNQTSMYLCASSSWTSGNSETQYFGPGTRLLVL.

The chain links TRBV2 to TRBJ1-2; D unclear. The V and J ends lost 1 base and 4 bases respectively, with 7 bases between them. The CDR3 runs to 13 residues. Germline lookup yields CDR1 SNHLY and CDR2 FYNNEI. The CDR3 bases are TGTGCCAGCAGTGAAGGGGGAATCTATGGCTACACCTTC. This codes for CASSEGGIYGYTF.

J is TRBJ2-5 and V is TRBV7-6; D call uncertain. Germline CDR1 reads SGHVS; CDR2 reads FNYEAQ. The ends were cut back, 2 bases at V and 0 bases at J, with 13 bases in the middle. The length of the CDR3 is 16 residues. The chain's CDR3 is CASSLLLQSNQETQYF. As DNA, the CDR3 is TGTGCCAGCAGCTTACTATTACAGTCCAACCAAGAGACCCAGTACTTC.

This chain connects TRBV19 to TRBJ1-4, with a tentative D call TRBD1 (5 bases). The CDR3 is 14 amino acids. Trimming removed 10 bases at V and 8 bases at J, with 20 bases between. CDR1 and CDR2 (germline): LNHDA, SQIVND (reference sequence). This chain's CDR3 is CATRDAPRSEKLFF. The CDR3 region has the DNA TGTGCCACCAGGGACGCCCCCCGCTCCGAAAAACTGTTTTTT.

J is TRBJ1-4 and V is TRBV2, with D uncertain. The CDR3 is made up of 11 amino acids. Germline assignment: CDR1 SNHLY and CDR2 FYNNEI. Trimming took 7 bases from V and 8 from J, leaving 8 bases between them. The CDR3 DNA sequence: TGTGCCAGCACTGTAGGGGAAAAACTGTTTTTT. As protein: CASTVGEKLFF.

The chain combines TRBV29-1 with TRBJ1-2, with D uncertain. This CDR3 has 9 residues. From germline, CDR1 is SQVTM and CDR2 ANQGSEA. Trimming cost V 2 bases and J 7 bases, with 2 bases left between them. CDR3 sequence (DNA): TGCAGCGTTGAAATTGGCTACACCTTC. It translates to CSVEIGYTF.

V gene TRBV28 combines with J gene TRBJ1-6; D ambiguous. The CDR3 runs to 12 residues. V lost 4 bases, J lost 7 bases, and 5 bases lay in between. Germline CDR1 and CDR2: MDHEN and SYDVKM. The CDR3 is CASSSGNSPLHF. CDR3 DNA sequence: TGTGCCAGCAGTTCGGGCAATTCACCCCTCCACTTT.

As to this clone: Different DNA sequences within this sample yield the same CDR3. This chain joins TRBV4-3 and TRBJ1-1; unclear D gene. The V gene's germline CDR1 is LGHNA and CDR2 YSLEER. The ends were cut back, 0 bases at V and 8 bases at J, with 13 bases in the middle. This CDR3 is built from 14 residues. The CDR3 DNA is TGCGCCAGCAGCCAAGATCGGGGAGCCACCGAAGCTTTCTTT. This translates into CASSQDRGATEAFF.

This chain links TRBV9 with TRBJ1-1, with a tentative D call TRBD1 (6 bases). The V end lost 0 bases, the J end lost 7 bases, and 13 bases lay between the germline ends. Germline V gene data show CDR1 as SGDLS and CDR2 as YYNGEE. This CDR3 region has 14 residues. The CDR3 sequence: CASSVEGGHGEAFF. For the CDR3, the DNA is TGTGCCAGCAGCGTAGAGGGGGGTCATGGTGAAGCTTTCTTT.

The chain has TRBV11-2 and TRBJ2-5; 9 nucleotides align to TRBD1. Germline values: CDR1 SGHAT, CDR2 FQNNGV. After removal of 5 bases from V and 6 bases from J, the junction contained 4 bases not matched to a gene. The CDR3 runs 13 residues. As DNA, the CDR3 is TGTGCCAGCAGCGACAGGGGGGAGCAGACCCAGTACTTC. Translating it yields CASSDRGEQTQYF.

J is TRBJ2-2 and V is TRBV4-2, with a weak D call TRBD1 (5 bases). This CDR3 has 16 amino acids. Germline V lookup: CDR1 LGHNA, CDR2 YNFKEQ. Trimming removed 1 base from V and 4 bases from J, with 13 bases in between. The CDR3 loop is CASSQAPTASTGELFF. CDR3 nucleotides: TGTGCCAGCAGCCAAGCGCCGACAGCTAGCACCGGGGAGCTGTTTTTT.